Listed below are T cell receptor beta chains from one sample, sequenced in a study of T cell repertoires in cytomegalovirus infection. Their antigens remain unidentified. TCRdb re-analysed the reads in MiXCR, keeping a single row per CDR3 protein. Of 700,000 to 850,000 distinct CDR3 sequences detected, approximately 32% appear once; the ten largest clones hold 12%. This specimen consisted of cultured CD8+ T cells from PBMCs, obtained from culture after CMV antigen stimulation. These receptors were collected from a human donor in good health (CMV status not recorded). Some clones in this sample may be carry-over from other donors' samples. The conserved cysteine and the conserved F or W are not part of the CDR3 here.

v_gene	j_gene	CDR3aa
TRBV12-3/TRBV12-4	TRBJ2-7	ASSQAGPYEQY
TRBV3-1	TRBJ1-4	ASSSSGQRKEKLF
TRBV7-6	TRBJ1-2	ASSFTRQGYRGFHYGYT
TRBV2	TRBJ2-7	ASSQGLLNYEQY
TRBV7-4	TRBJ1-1	ASSAGAF
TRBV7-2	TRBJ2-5	ASSLTSGGKETQY
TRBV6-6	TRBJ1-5	ASSYLYRGGDQPQH
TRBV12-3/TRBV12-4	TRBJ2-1	ASTVRTFGEQF
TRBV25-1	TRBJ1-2	ASSDSTGPGYT
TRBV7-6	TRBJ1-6	ASSQTKIVNNSPLH
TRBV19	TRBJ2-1	ATTPGQGVGEQF
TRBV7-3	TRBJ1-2	ASSSIHRGNYVYT
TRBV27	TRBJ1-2	ASSFGGRDGYT
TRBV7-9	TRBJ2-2	ASSAPRTGSTGELF
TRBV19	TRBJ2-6	ASSLMHLSGANVLT
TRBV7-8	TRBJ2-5	ASSLVGSGGGETQY
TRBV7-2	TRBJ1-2	ASSLDPGVLLGYT
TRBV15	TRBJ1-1	ATSSLGGNTEAF
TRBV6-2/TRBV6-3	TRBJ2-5	ASSYSRDSFQETQY
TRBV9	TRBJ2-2	ASSESGSSTGELF
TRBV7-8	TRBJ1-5	ASRDGRGNQPQH
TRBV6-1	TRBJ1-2	ASWRGNYYT
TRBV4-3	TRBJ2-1	ASSQWLEQAWGEQF
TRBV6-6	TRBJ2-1	ASSYSHRSDYNEQF
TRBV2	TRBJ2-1	ASTVMTGTLYNEQF
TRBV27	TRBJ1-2	ASSINSMGVGGYT
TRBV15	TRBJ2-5	ATSRVTAYQETQY
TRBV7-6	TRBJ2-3	ASSPSGGLSTDTQY
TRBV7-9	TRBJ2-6	ASSRGTAGANVLT
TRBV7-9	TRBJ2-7	ASAGGVYEQY
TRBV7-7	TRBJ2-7	ASSLGKGNYEQY
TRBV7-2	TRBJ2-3	ASSLEVAGLNTDTQY
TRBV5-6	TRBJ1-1	ASSLLEEGPEAF
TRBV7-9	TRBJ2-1	ASSPGQESSYNEQF
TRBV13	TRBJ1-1	ASSLAAANTEAF
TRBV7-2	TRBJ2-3	ASNRRGGTDTQY
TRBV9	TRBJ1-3	ASSFPTGGSSGNTIY
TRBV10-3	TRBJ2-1	AISELAVRQF
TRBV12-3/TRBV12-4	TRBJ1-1	ASSFTSTGLSLNTEAF
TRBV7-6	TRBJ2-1	ASSLGGEDNEQF
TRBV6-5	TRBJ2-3	ASSPRTSSWDTQY
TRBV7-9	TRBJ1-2	ASSPDGGQGYT
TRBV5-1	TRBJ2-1	ASSSQVSYNEQF
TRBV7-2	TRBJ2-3	ASSPRLAGTDTQY
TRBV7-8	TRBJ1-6	ASSSSSGLRGNSPLH
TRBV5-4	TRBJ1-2	ASSLHGSNYGYT
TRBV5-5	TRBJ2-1	ASSLMMAEQF
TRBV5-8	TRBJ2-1	ASSSRDRGSVNEQF
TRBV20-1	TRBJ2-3	SALTIARNRGTDTQY
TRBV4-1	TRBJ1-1	ASRRIDRVEGTEAF